This entry concerns a single T cell receptor (beta chain). The sample is drawn from a study of technical replicates of blood from a few donors. After removal of 7 bases from V and 6 bases from J, the junction contained 9 bases not matched to a gene. Per germline, CDR1 SGHTA and CDR2 FQGNSA. This CDR3 contains 15 residues. Using immunoSEQ multiplex PCR, the repertoire was profiled, and TCRdb retains in-frame clones only, with some absent. In the table there are more than 90,000 clones, around 96% of which are singletons. The sample comprised T cells isolated from PBMCs. This receptor was obtained from a human donor in good health. The V gene is TRBV7-2, the J gene TRBJ2-7, with 13 nucleotides matching TRBD2. CDR3 in DNA: TGTGCCAGCACCGAACTAGCGGGAGGGCCGGTCGAGCAGTACTTC. It encodes CASTELAGGPVEQYF.